Included here is one T cell receptor (beta chain) sequence, with context. The same CDR3 is also encoded by other DNA sequences in this sample. Samples from alopecia areata patients were lesional scalp punch biopsies and peripheral blood. Sorted populations comprised CD4+ and CD8+ T cells obtained from PBMCs. cDNA reverse transcribed from extracted RNA served as the sequencing template. Only in-frame clones appear in the TCRdb table, and some are missing; sequencing was by immunoSEQ multiplex PCR. This table has 130,000 or so clones, about 51% appearing once. Trimming cost V 5 bases and J 3 bases, with 3 bases left between them. This CDR3 is 11 amino acids long. Germline loops: CDR1 MNHEY, CDR2 SMNVEV (reference sequence). The data belong to a study of CD8+ T cells in alopecia areata.

The material sequenced was NKG2D-low CD8+ T cells sorted from blood. The sequence derives from a human donor with alopecia areata. V is TRBV27 and J is TRBJ2-3; D is unresolved. Written as DNA, the CDR3 is TGTGCCAGCAGTGCAACAGATACGCAGTATTTT. Translating it yields CASSATDTQYF.